This record covers a single T cell receptor beta chain. This sample was included in a study of blood T cell repertoires in COVID-19. As for the study in general: Collection of acute and convalescent COVID-19 samples took place in the United States, Italy and Spain. Nucleic acid was either cDNA or gDNA, and it came from T cells, B-cell-depleted T cells, or PBMCs.

Authors' data handling: Reference gene primer amplification gave nucleated cell count estimates. TCRdb's table, derived via immunoSEQ multiplex PCR, lists solely in-frame clones and lacks some. The D gene and trimming were derived from the DNA, and the V and J assignments and clone size from that table. This repertoire shows roughly 100,000 clones, more than 85% found once; its top ten account for around 5.8%. Germline loops: CDR1 GTSNPN, CDR2 SVGIG (reference sequence). CDR3 length equals 15 residues. V was pared by 0 bases and J by 5 bases, with 9 bases of the junction left unmatched. This clonotype originated in a human donor in a cohort sampled during active COVID-19. Sequencing was carried out using peripheral blood. The genes are TRBV30 and TRBJ2-5; 7 nucleotides align to TRBD1. CDR3 DNA: TGTGCCTGGAGTGTACGGGCAGGGGGAGCGGAGACCCAGTACTTC. This codes for CAWSVRAGGAETQYF.